This T cell receptor (beta chain) was sequenced for a study of blood T cell repertoires in COVID-19. Study information: COVID-19 samples, acute and convalescent, were from the United States, Italy and Spain. T cells, B-cell-depleted T cells, or PBMCs supplied cDNA or gDNA.

The CDR3 totals 14 residues. CDR1 is SGHAT, CDR2 FQNNGV, per germline. The V segment lost 3 bases and the J segment 4 bases; nucleotides outside the gene matches: 3. Study processing details: Quantification of nucleated cells was approximated via reference gene primer amplification. Sequenced by immunoSEQ multiplex PCR; TCRdb stores in-frame clones only, minus some. V, J and clone size derive from that table, while D and trimming were established from the DNA sequence. The repertoire holds about 160,000 clones, with 85% to 95% as singletons. The sequence came from a woman aged 45-65 years with acute or convalescent COVID-19. The chain links TRBV11-2 to TRBJ2-7, with TRBD1 identical over 10 bases. The sequenced sample was peripheral blood. CDR3 coding DNA: TGTGCCAGCAGCTTCGGGACAGGGGTTTACGAGCAGTACTTC. It translates to CASSFGTGVYEQYF.